This T cell receptor beta chain was sequenced in a study of graft-versus-host responses after intestinal transplantation. About the research overall: Each transplant was multivisceral, liver-intestinal, or isolated intestinal. All recipients were given anti-thymocyte globulin induction, and tacrolimus and steroids were then administered for 2 to 3 years.

Study-wide points: Individuals carrying graft-donor T cell macrochimerism showed high graft-versus-host to host-versus-graft clonal ratios in allografts. GvH clones surfaced in recipient marrow, some emerging earlier in ileum or blood.

Notes on this clone: Its antigen is not known.

Only in-frame clones appear in the TCRdb table, and some are missing; sequencing was by immunoSEQ multiplex PCR. The profile covers about 81,000 clones, with about 89% appearing a single time and roughly 0.31% taken by the ten largest. Source: unstimulated CD4+ T cells sorted from spleen or lymph node cells, taken before intestinal transplant. This receptor was identified in a human donor who received an intestinal transplant.

This CDR3 is CASSLTGGTDTQYF. The CDR3 DNA follows: TGTGCCAGCAGCTTGACCGGGGGCACAGATACGCAGTATTTT. V gene TRBV7-3 combines with J gene TRBJ2-3; the D gene is possibly TRBD2 (5 bases). V dropped 3 bases and J dropped 1 base, with 8 bases sitting between them. CDR3 size: 14 residues. Germline V CDR1 and CDR2: SGHTA, FQGTGA. The full variable domain, rest sourced from reference TRBV7-3 and TRBJ2-3, is GAGVSQTPSNKVTEKGKYVELRCDPISGHTALYWYRQSLGQGPEFLIYFQGTGAADDSGLPNDRFFAVRPEGSVSTLKIQRTERGDSAVYLCASSLTGGTDTQYFGPGTRLTVL.